This TCR beta chain appears in the sequencing data of a study of cytomegalovirus exposure and HLA in healthy donors. Study overall: A prior study identified 110 million or so unique TCR beta sequences from about 179 million T cells. HLA-typed donors were the source of about 90 million unique TCRs held in an early data release.

Trimming pared 8 bases from V and 5 bases from J, leaving 13 bases between. In germline, CDR1 is MNHNS, CDR2 SASEGT. This CDR3 is 13 amino acids long. This clone was recorded at least ten times. Its antigen is unidentified. Researchers ran the PCR with 60 Vbeta and 13 Jbeta primers. Produced via immunoSEQ multiplex PCR; TCRdb's table is partial and in-frame only. This sample has over 90,000 clones; roughly three quarters occur once, and the top ten carry about 9.4%. Findings of the study overall: Analyzed later, association rates of TCRs varied across HLA loci, with DRB1 most and HLA-C fewest.

Sequences were obtained from PBMCs. The clonotype was recovered from a woman aged 18-30 years in good health and CMV-seropositive. This chain joins TRBV6-1 and TRBJ1-5; tentatively, D is TRBD1 (5 bases). The CDR3 DNA reads as TGTGCCAGCGGTGGGGGAGGTCATCAGCCCCAGCATTTT. Amino acid sequence: CASGGGGHQPQHF.